This paragraph covers one T cell receptor beta chain sequence. V lost 1 base, J lost 5 bases, and 13 bases lay in between. CDR1 is SNHLY and CDR2 is FYNNEI in the germline V gene. This CDR3 has 15 amino acids. This record comes from a study of blood T cell repertoires in COVID-19. Turning to the study itself: The samples span acute and convalescent COVID-19 from the United States, Italy and Spain.

Libraries were prepared by immunoSEQ multiplex PCR; TCRdb keeps only in-frame clonotypes and omits some of them. The profile covers over 200,000 clones, with more than 80% appearing a single time and about 1.3% taken by the ten largest. This chain connects TRBV2 to TRBJ2-3; the D gene is possibly TRBD1 (5 bases). The sequence derives from a woman in her 30s with COVID-19, enrolled during active disease. The sample was peripheral blood. CDR3 in DNA: TGTGCCAGCAGTGAAGGGGCAGGGTTTGAAGATACGCAGTATTTT. It encodes CASSEGAGFEDTQYF.